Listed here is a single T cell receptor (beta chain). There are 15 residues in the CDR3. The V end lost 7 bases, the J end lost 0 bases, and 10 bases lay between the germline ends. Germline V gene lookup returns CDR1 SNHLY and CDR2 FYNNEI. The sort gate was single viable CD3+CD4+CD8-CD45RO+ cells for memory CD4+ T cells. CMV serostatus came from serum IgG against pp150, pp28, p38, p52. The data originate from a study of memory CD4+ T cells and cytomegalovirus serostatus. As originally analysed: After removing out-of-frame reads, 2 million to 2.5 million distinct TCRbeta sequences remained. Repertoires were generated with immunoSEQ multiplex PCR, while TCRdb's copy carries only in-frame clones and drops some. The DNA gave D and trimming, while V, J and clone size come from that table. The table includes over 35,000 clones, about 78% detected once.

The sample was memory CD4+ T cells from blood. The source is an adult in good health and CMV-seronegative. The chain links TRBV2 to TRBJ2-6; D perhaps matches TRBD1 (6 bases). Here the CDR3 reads CASTRGGSGANVLTF. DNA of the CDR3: TGTGCCAGCACGAGAGGGGGCTCTGGGGCCAACGTCCTGACTTTC.